This TCR beta chain was identified in a study of CD8+ T cells in alopecia areata. Across the whole study: At a dose of 5 to 10 mg twice daily, oral tofacitinib was given to treated patients. Severity scoring for treated patients was based on the percentage of affected scalp area.

CDR1 and CDR2 from the germline V gene are SGHDT and YYEEEE. V lost 3 bases and J 1 base, leaving 7 bases between the germline ends. This CDR3 region has 13 residues. Extracted RNA was reverse transcribed into cDNA, the sequencing template. Sequencing used immunoSEQ multiplex PCR; TCRdb keeps in-frame clones, though not all of them. The profile shows 100,000 to 150,000 clones, roughly 57% of them singletons. Study results and limitations: The treated group had a single nonresponder, limiting CD8+ expansion-response conclusions. Possibly as an HLA-related effect, TCR sharing across patients appeared less clear than in mice.

Treatment: oral pan-JAK inhibitor, 5-10 mg twice daily. Comments on this clone: The antigen remains undetermined.

The chain couples TRBV5-6 to TRBJ2-5; possible D gene TRBD1, 5 bases. The sequence was collected from a human donor with alopecia areata. This specimen was CD4+ T cells sorted from blood, taken at week 4, from a patient treated with tofacitinib. The CDR3 DNA is TGTGCCAGCAGCTGGGGCGCCCAAGAGACCCAGTACTTC. It is translated as CASSWGAQETQYF.